Described below is a single TCR beta chain sequence and its context. It has no known antigen specificity. No much larger clonotype is one base removed from it; base qualities were not supplied. Whole blood was collected in K2EDTA tubes by collaborating institutions according to the institutions' own protocols. For TCRbeta analysis, collaborators shipped samples as frozen whole blood, isolated PBMCs, or DNA extracted from either of those sample types. This sample is drawn from a study of blood T cell repertoires in COVID-19 (dated by TCRdb to 2018 to 2020). With regard to the full study: Collaborator samples came from the United States, Italy and Spain and covered acute and convalescent phases of COVID-19. A freely available public database, intended as a resource for researchers studying the immune response to SARS-CoV-2, is where the repertoires were released. The samples were drawn from two sources: the first 160 participants of the ongoing ImmuneRACE study, and over 1,000 subjects contributed by 6 global collaborators. The material from the prospective study consisted of cDNA or gDNA derived from T cells, B-cell-depleted T cells, or PBMCs. A de-identified subject ID, COVID-19 status, age in years and sex were almost always included in the sample metadata. Where available, HLA class I and class II types were taken from metadata supplied by the sample provider and were not determined by assay-based typing. The dataset comprised deeply sampled blood TCRbeta repertoires from subjects exposed to, actively infected with, or recovered from COVID-19. What the work shows at the level of the full study, not this receptor alone: Clinical and demographic metadata were provided uncurated, with the amount varying by source and participant.

The immunoSEQ Assay, a bias-controlled multiplex PCR, was used to amplify TCRbeta CDR3 regions from genomic DNA. Concerning the study's data processing: Nucleated cell counts per sample were estimated from amplification of reference gene primers within the assay. To quantify the absolute abundance of each unique TCRbeta CDR3 rearrangement, sequence reads were collapsed and filtered. For each sample, productive Simpson clonality was calculated as the square root of Simpson's diversity index over productive rearrangements. Here the immuneACCESS table is served through TCRdb, limited to in-frame sequences with V and J called. Missing clones are a known gap in these copies; in checked studies unresolved V genes cover under half, and the rest lacks a known reason. V and J calls plus clone size are reproduced from that table; the DNA served to infer D and trimming. The sample data list some 93,000 clones, and more than 75% of these were observed just once. The top ten clonotypes cover roughly 22% of the sample.

V is trimmed back by 5 bases and J by 5 bases, and the junction contains 10 bases that no gene match accounts for. CDR1 and CDR2 are drawn from the germline V gene: SGHTA, FQGNSA. The CDR3, cysteine through phenylalanine, is 15 amino acids long. The retained sequence is limited to the CDR3, 45 bases, with the frame set at the first base. This TCR derives from a human donor in a cohort sampled during active COVID-19. The V and J genes are TRBV7-2 and TRBJ2-5, and TRBD2 matches 8 of the central bases. The source material was peripheral blood. CDR3 reads: CASSPRGGAAETQYF. The base sequence is TGTGCCAGCAGCCCCCGGGGGGGCGCGGCCGAGACCCAGTACTTC.